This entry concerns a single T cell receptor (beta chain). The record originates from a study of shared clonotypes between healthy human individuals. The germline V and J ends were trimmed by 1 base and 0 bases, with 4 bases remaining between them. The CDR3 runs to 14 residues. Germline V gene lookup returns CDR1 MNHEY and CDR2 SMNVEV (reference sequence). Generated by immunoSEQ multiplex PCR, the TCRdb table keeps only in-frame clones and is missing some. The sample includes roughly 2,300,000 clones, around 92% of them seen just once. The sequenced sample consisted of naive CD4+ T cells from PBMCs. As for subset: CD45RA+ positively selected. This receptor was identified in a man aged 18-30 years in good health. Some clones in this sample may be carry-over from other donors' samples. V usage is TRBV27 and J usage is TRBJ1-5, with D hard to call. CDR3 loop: CASSLFFSNQPQHF. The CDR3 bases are TGTGCCAGCAGTTTATTTTTTAGCAATCAGCCCCAGCATTTT.